This T cell receptor beta chain was obtained from a study of blood T cell repertoires in COVID-19. The CDR3 covers 17 residues. The germline V and J ends were trimmed by 2 bases and 8 bases, with 22 bases remaining between them. Germline V gene data show CDR1 as SGHNT and CDR2 as YYREEE (reference sequence). Here immunoSEQ multiplex PCR was the method, and the copy in TCRdb shows in-frame clones only, minus some. Among about 210,000 clones, about 91% were seen once, and the ten largest hold around 1.2%. The receptor comes from a man under 40 with acute or convalescent COVID-19. The chain recombines TRBV5-4 with TRBJ1-4; tentative D call: TRBD1 (5 bases). What was sequenced was peripheral blood. CDR3 nucleotide sequence: TGTGCCAGCAGCTTAAAATGGACTGCTCGGGGGGACGAAAAACTGTTTTTT. Its protein product is CASSLKWTARGDEKLFF.